These 29 T cell receptor beta chains were all obtained from the same sample, sequenced in a study of T-cell reconstitution after alpha-beta-depleted transplantation in children. A library of TCRbeta sequences, prepared with unique molecular identifiers, was generated. TCRdb itself ran the PCR reads through MiXCR, one entry per CDR3 protein. The sample lists 300,000 to 400,000 distinct CDR3 sequences; about 16% were seen once. Source: PBMCs, mostly from graft donor cells, taken 360 days after TCRalphabeta/CD19-depleted stem cell transplant. The receptors here all came from a male patient aged 2 to 10 who had a stem cell transplant for acute lymphoblastic leukemia, so the T cells may come from the graft donor.

In this sample, this clonotype turned up many times. The chain links TRBV12-3 or TRBV12-4 to TRBJ2-1, with 7 bases identical to TRBD2. The V and J ends lost 6 bases and 10 bases, in that order; junction bases with no gene match: 18. The CDR3 covers 16 residues. As DNA, the CDR3 is TGTGCCAGCAGGTTATCGGGGAGGGAGGGGTTCAGGGAGCAGTTCTTC. Its translation is CASRLSGREGFREQFF.

In its sample, this clonotype was seen a few times. The chain links TRBV4-1 to TRBJ2-3; D is uncertain. CDR1 is MGHRA, CDR2 YSYEKL, per germline. This CDR3 is built from 15 residues. V lost 3 bases and J 0 bases, leaving 10 bases between the germline ends. The CDR3: CASSHSPLSTDTQYF. The CDR3 DNA reads as TGCGCCAGCAGCCACTCCCCACTTAGCACAGATACGCAGTATTTT.

This clonotype was detected only a few times. The chain joins TRBV13 to TRBJ2-7; D ambiguous. The CDR3 runs to 12 residues. Germline CDR1 and CDR2: PRHDT and FYEKMQ (reference sequence). Trimming stripped 8 bases from V and 3 bases from J, with 11 bases between. The CDR3 protein is CASGSQSYEQYF. The DNA for the CDR3 is TGTGCCAGCGGATCGCAAAGCTACGAGCAGTACTTC.

This clonotype was observed a handful of times. The chain has TRBV6-2 or TRBV6-3 and TRBJ2-7; 7 bases are shared with TRBD1. The V segment lost 5 bases and the J segment 2 bases; nucleotides outside the gene matches: 9. CDR3 length: 15 residues. Germline CDR1 is MNHEY and CDR2 is SVGEGT. DNA for the CDR3: TGTGCCAGCAGTACCTTGACAGGGTACACCTACGAGCAGTACTTC. Translated: CASSTLTGYTYEQYF.

The sample holds many counts of this clonotype. CDR3 sequence: CASSQEGLALSYNEQFF. The CDR3 region has the DNA TGCGCCAGCAGCCAAGAAGGTCTAGCGCTCTCCTACAATGAGCAGTTCTTC. The chain combines TRBV4-3 with TRBJ2-1; possible D gene TRBD2, 6 bases. The V gene lost 0 bases and the J gene lost 0 bases, with 12 bases spanning the gap. The CDR3 runs to 17 residues. Germline V gives CDR1 LGHNA, CDR2 YSLEER.

The chain links TRBV3-1 to TRBJ2-1; 7 positions match TRBD1. There are 14 residues in the CDR3. Germline trimming cut 2 bases from V and 10 bases from J; bases unmatched to any gene: 8. CDR1 is LGHDT, CDR2 YNNKEL, per germline (reference sequence). The CDR3 DNA follows: TGTGCCAGCAGCCAAAGTCCCTACAGGGGCGAGCAGTTCTTC. Protein sequence: CASSQSPYRGEQFF.

This chain connects TRBV29-1 to TRBJ1-1; tentatively, D is TRBD1 (5 bases). CDR1 and CDR2 from the germline V gene are SQVTM and ANQGSEA. The germline V and J ends were trimmed by 6 bases and 2 bases, with 16 bases remaining between them. The CDR3 is made up of 14 amino acids. The CDR3: CSVRPRDPNTEAFF. The CDR3 coding sequence is TGCAGCGTAAGACCTCGGGACCCTAACACTGAAGCTTTCTTT. The whole variable domain, filled in from reference TRBV29-1 and TRBJ1-1, reads SAVISQKPSRDICQRGTSLTIQCQVDSQVTMMFWYRQQPGQSLTLIATANQGSEATYESGFVIDKFPISRPNLTFSTLTVSNMSPEDSSIYLCSVRPRDPNTEAFFGQGTRLTVV.

A few counts support this clonotype. The CDR3 spells CASSLLRRETQYF. CDR3 bases: TGTGCCAGCAGTTTACTTAGACGAGAGACCCAGTACTTC. This chain connects TRBV12-3 or TRBV12-4 to TRBJ2-5, with D unresolved. Trimming removed 2 bases from V and 4 bases from J, with 8 bases in between. CDR3 length: 13 amino acids.

The chain couples TRBV5-4 to TRBJ1-1, with D perhaps TRBD1 (5 bases). V was clipped by 0 bases and J by 8 bases, with 11 bases between them. Germline CDR1 is SGHNT and CDR2 is YYREEE (reference sequence). CDR3 length: 13 residues. The CDR3 reads CASSLERDGEAFF. The CDR3 DNA reads as TGTGCCAGCAGCTTGGAGCGGGACGGGGAAGCTTTCTTT.

Only a few counts were recorded for this clonotype. CDR3 amino acids: CSASGTERSYEQYF. In nucleotides, the CDR3 is TGCAGTGCTAGTGGGACAGAAAGGTCGTACGAGCAGTACTTC. The genes are TRBV20-1 and TRBJ2-7; 7 bases match TRBD1. The junction had 9 bases not matched to a gene; V was cut back by 3 bases and J by 4 bases. Germline V gene data show CDR1 as DFQATT and CDR2 as SNEGSKA (reference sequence). The CDR3 is made up of 14 amino acids.

This clonotype was counted only a few times. This chain links TRBV9 with TRBJ2-1, with 8 bases aligning to TRBD2. Germline CDR1 SGDLS, CDR2 YYNGEE. With V trimmed by 0 bases and J by 5 bases, 1 base remained unmatched. The CDR3 length is 14 residues. The CDR3 loop reads CASSVDSGNNEQFF. The CDR3 DNA follows: TGTGCCAGCAGCGTAGATAGCGGGAACAATGAGCAGTTCTTC.

This clonotype was seen only a few times. The chain carries TRBV27 and TRBJ1-6; the D gene is possibly TRBD1 (5 bases). Germline assignment: CDR1 MNHEY and CDR2 SMNVEV (reference sequence). The CDR3 is made up of 15 amino acids. Trimming cost V 3 bases and J 5 bases, with 11 bases left between them. The CDR3 sequence: CASSFQTANNSPLHF. The CDR3 DNA reads as TGTGCCAGCAGTTTCCAGACAGCCAATAATTCACCCCTCCACTTT.

This clonotype was seen many times. V usage is TRBV5-1 and J usage is TRBJ1-1; maybe TRBD1 (6 bases). The germline V gene encodes CDR1 SGHRS and CDR2 YFSETQ. The CDR3 contains 13 residues. Trimming took off 4 bases at V and 3 bases at J, with 10 bases between the two ends. CDR3 sequence reads: CASSRTGYTEAFF. The CDR3 nucleotides are TGCGCCAGCAGCCGCACAGGGTACACTGAAGCTTTCTTT.

The rearrangement links TRBV20-1 to TRBJ2-1, with D perhaps matching TRBD1 (6 bases). The CDR3 runs 15 residues. V was cut by 3 bases and J by 3 bases, with 15 bases left in between. Germline V gene lookup returns CDR1 DFQATT and CDR2 SNEGSKA (reference sequence). The CDR3 DNA sequence: TGCAGTGCTAGGGTCTGGGACACCCGCTACAATGAGCAGTTCTTC. Protein product: CSARVWDTRYNEQFF.

This clonotype was found a few times. This sequence joins TRBV5-1 and TRBJ2-3; D gene ambiguous. Trimming shortened V by 0 bases and J by 0 bases, and 11 bases separated the two germline ends. Germline CDR1 SGHRS, CDR2 YFSETQ. The CDR3 contains 16 residues. CDR3: CASSLASAASTDTQYF. The DNA of the CDR3 is TGCGCCAGCAGCTTGGCGAGCGCCGCTAGCACAGATACGCAGTATTTT.

J is TRBJ2-2 and V is TRBV7-2; TRBD2 matches at 7 bases. The CDR3 length is 17 residues. With V trimmed by 2 bases and J by 4 bases, 10 bases remained unmatched. Germline loops: CDR1 SGHTA, CDR2 FQGNSA. In DNA, the CDR3 is TGTGCCAGCAGCTTATTGTGGGCTAGCGGCCTCACCGGGGAGCTGTTTTTT. It specifies CASSLLWASGLTGELFF. The whole variable domain, filled in from reference TRBV7-2 and TRBJ2-2, reads GAGVSQSPSNKVTEKGKDVELRCDPISGHTALYWYRQSLGQGLEFLIYFQGNSAPDKSGLPSDRFSAERTGGSVSTLTIQRTQQEDSAVYLCASSLLWASGLTGELFFGEGSRLTVL.

This clonotype was observed a few times. This chain uses TRBV10-3 with TRBJ1-5, with D tentatively TRBD1 (6 bases). CDR1 ENHRY and CDR2 SYGVKD come from the germline V gene. V lost 3 bases, J lost 5 bases, and 8 bases lay in between. The CDR3 is 13 residues long. In DNA, the CDR3 is TGTGCCATCAGTGATGAGGGGGATCAGCCCCAGCATTTT. Its translation is CAISDEGDQPQHF.

This sequence joins TRBV7-3 and TRBJ2-5, with D unclear. Trimming took off 8 bases at V and 4 bases at J, with 14 bases between the two ends. This CDR3 has 13 amino acids. The germline V gene has CDR1 SGHTA and CDR2 FQGTGA. CDR3 coding DNA: TGTGCCAGCGCCCCGTTCCCCGGAGAGACCCAGTACTTC. Residues: CASAPFPGETQYF.

The V call is TRBV12-3 or TRBV12-4, the J call TRBJ1-1, with D possibly matching TRBD1 (5 bases). The CDR3 runs to 15 residues. The V and J ends lost 1 base and 1 base respectively, with 10 bases between them. CDR3 DNA: TGTGCCAGCAGTTTAGGCGGAACAGGGAACACTGAAGCTTTCTTT. This sequence encodes CASSLGGTGNTEAFF.

In regard to this clonotype: A junction boundary mismatches the germline segment, possibly from a read error. The chain couples TRBV12-5 to TRBJ2-1; D is possibly TRBD2 (5 bases). The CDR3 is 16 amino acids. The V gene's germline CDR1 is LGHNT and CDR2 FRNRAP. CDR3 bases: TGTGCTAGTGGTTTGGGGAGAAGTCGTGACTACAAAGAGCAGTTCTTC. It specifies CASGLGRSRDYKEQFF. Using reference TRBV12-5 and TRBJ2-1 for the parts outside the CDR3, the full variable domain is DARVTQTPRHKVTEMGQEVTMRCQPILGHNTVFWYRQTMMQGLELLAYFRNRAPLDDSGMPKDRFSAEMPDATLATLKIQPSEPRDSAVYFCASGLGRSRDYKEQFFGPGTRLTVL.

The chain couples TRBV20-1 to TRBJ2-1; 9 bases fit TRBD2. This CDR3 is built from 14 residues. Germline CDR1 and CDR2: DFQATT and SNEGSKA (reference sequence). Trimming removed 3 bases from V and 4 bases from J; junction bases left unmatched: 4. CDR3 sequence (DNA): TGCAGTGCTAGGTCGACTAGCGGTTACAATGAGCAGTTCTTC. Its translation: CSARSTSGYNEQFF.

The chain is built from TRBV12-3 or TRBV12-4 and TRBJ2-2; D possibly corresponds to TRBD2 (5 bases). The CDR3 has 15 amino acids. Trimming stripped 7 bases from V and 5 bases from J, with 17 bases between. The CDR3 coding sequence is TGTGCCAGCAAAGGACCGGGGTACGGGACCGGGGAGCTGTTTTTT. Residues: CASKGPGYGTGELFF.

This chain joins TRBV27 and TRBJ2-5, with 12 bases identical to TRBD2. This CDR3 spans 16 amino acids. The germline CDR1 and CDR2 sequences are MNHEY and SMNVEV (reference sequence). The V gene end was trimmed by 4 bases and the J gene end by 3 bases; junction bases not matched to a gene: 6. The CDR3 region has the DNA TGTGCCAGCAGTTCCCCCCGGACTAGCGGGGAAGAGACCCAGTACTTC. Translation gives CASSSPRTSGEETQYF.

This clonotype was recorded a few times. The V and J genes are TRBV20-1 and TRBJ1-1; the D gene is possibly TRBD1 (5 bases). This CDR3 is 14 amino acids long. Trimming removed 3 bases from V and 1 base from J, with 12 bases in between. CDR1 is DFQATT, CDR2 SNEGSKA, per germline (reference sequence). The CDR3: CSASPAGPNTEAFF. The CDR3 nucleotides read TGCAGTGCTAGCCCCGCAGGGCCGAACACTGAAGCTTTCTTT.

The count of this clonotype is one. The chain has TRBV5-5 and TRBJ2-7; 15 bases align to TRBD2. The V gene end was trimmed by 3 bases and the J gene end by 0 bases; junction bases not matched to a gene: 7. The germline CDR1 and CDR2 sequences are SGHKS and YYEKEE (reference sequence). CDR3 length equals 18 residues. In nucleotides, the CDR3 is TGTGCCAGCAGCTGGACTAGCGGGAGGGCCAGGTCCTCCTACGAGCAGTACTTC. Its protein product is CASSWTSGRARSSYEQYF.

This clonotype was observed many times. The CDR3 is CSARAQGSSPLHF. DNA of the CDR3: TGCAGTGCTAGAGCGCAGGGAAGTTCACCCCTCCACTTT. V gene TRBV20-1 combines with J gene TRBJ1-6; the D gene is possibly TRBD1 (5 bases). Germline lookup yields CDR1 DFQATT and CDR2 SNEGSKA (reference sequence). The CDR3 is 13 residues long. Trimming stripped 1 base from V and 9 bases from J, with 10 bases between.

This clonotype was found a few times. The chain couples TRBV28 to TRBJ1-3; TRBD1 is a possible D gene (5 bases). CDR3 length: 13 residues. V was cut by 8 bases and J by 4 bases, with 12 bases left in between. Germline V gives CDR1 MDHEN, CDR2 SYDVKM. For the CDR3, the DNA is TGTGCCAGCCGCACTACAGGAGGAAACACCATATATTTT. Residues: CASRTTGGNTIYF.

The V call is TRBV15, the J call TRBJ2-3; 7 positions match TRBD2. The V and J ends lost 2 bases and 6 bases, in that order; junction bases with no gene match: 8. CDR3 length: 15 residues. CDR1 and CDR2 (germline): LNHNV, YYDKDF (reference sequence). The CDR3 here is CATSRRADGGDTQYF. CDR3 sequence (DNA): TGTGCCACCAGCAGACGAGCGGACGGGGGGGATACGCAGTATTTT.

The chain recombines TRBV6-1 with TRBJ2-2; no reliable D call. CDR1 is MNHNS and CDR2 is SASEGT in the germline V gene. V gave up 6 bases and J gave up 6 bases, with 14 bases separating them. This CDR3 is built from 14 residues. CDR3 loop: CASRHYLGSGELFF. CDR3 nucleotide sequence: TGTGCCAGCAGACACTATTTAGGGTCCGGGGAGCTGTTTTTT.